The rows below give T cell receptor beta chains drawn from one sample of a study of T-cell memory formation after mild COVID-19. MiXCR was run by TCRdb on the 5' RACE reads, yielding one entry per CDR3 protein. The repertoire includes roughly 280,000 distinct CDR3 sequences, under 20% of them detected once, and roughly 20% sits in the top ten. Sequencing was done on a sample of PBMCs or a T cell subset sorted from them (not recorded which). The receptors originated from a man in his late teens or twenties who had mild COVID-19 (a few samples of this study predate the infection). Cell type and time point are not known. CDR3s include the opening cysteine and the closing phenylalanine or tryptophan. Fields, in order: V gene, J gene, CDR3 length, D gene, clone size, CDR3 protein, CDR3 DNA. A D gene is named only where the DNA matches it firmly. Size tells how often a clone was seen (once, few, many) or the class of an expanded clone, and some rows leave it out.

V gene: TRBV6-5
J gene: TRBJ2-7
CDR3 length: 13
D gene: TRBD1
clone size: few
CDR3 protein: CATTGTGSYEQYF
CDR3 DNA: TGTGCCACAACGGGGACAGGGAGCTACGAGCAGTACTTC

V gene: TRBV5-1
J gene: TRBJ2-2
CDR3 length: 16
D gene: TRBD1
clone size: many
CDR3 protein: CASSGTGTVSTGELFF
CDR3 DNA: TGCGCCAGCAGCGGAACCGGGACAGTGAGCACCGGGGAGCTGTTTTTT

V gene: TRBV5-1
J gene: TRBJ1-2
CDR3 length: 15
D gene: NA
clone size: few
CDR3 protein: CASTQLTGTDYGYTF
CDR3 DNA: TGCGCCAGCACCCAGCTCACAGGGACTGACTATGGCTACACCTTC

V gene: TRBV6-4
J gene: TRBJ1-6
CDR3 length: 15
D gene: NA
clone size: NA
CDR3 protein: CASSDGWTENSPLHF
CDR3 DNA: TGTGCCAGCAGTGACGGATGGACGGAGAATTCACCCCTCCACTTT

V gene: TRBV18
J gene: TRBJ2-2
CDR3 length: 14
D gene: NA
clone size: NA
CDR3 protein: CASSPNGRTGELFF
CDR3 DNA: TGTGCCAGCTCACCAAACGGGCGGACCGGGGAGCTGTTTTTT

V gene: TRBV5-1
J gene: TRBJ1-3
CDR3 length: 16
D gene: TRBD1
clone size: once
CDR3 protein: CASSLGTGNIGNTIYF
CDR3 DNA: TGCGCCAGCAGCTTGGGGACAGGAAATATCGGAAACACCATATATTTT

V gene: TRBV12-3/TRBV12-4
J gene: TRBJ1-5
CDR3 length: 14
D gene: NA
clone size: many
CDR3 protein: CASARGQSNQPQHF
CDR3 DNA: TGTGCCAGTGCTCGGGGGCAAAGCAATCAGCCCCAGCATTTT

V gene: TRBV20-1
J gene: TRBJ1-1
CDR3 length: 14
D gene: NA
clone size: many
CDR3 protein: CSAPTPTGFTEAFF
CDR3 DNA: TGCAGTGCCCCGACCCCAACAGGGTTCACTGAAGCTTTCTTT

V gene: TRBV27
J gene: TRBJ1-4
CDR3 length: 13
D gene: NA
clone size: NA
CDR3 protein: CASRQDGYEKLFF
CDR3 DNA: TGTGCCAGCCGCCAGGACGGATATGAAAAACTGTTTTTT

V gene: TRBV6-4
J gene: TRBJ1-1
CDR3 length: 13
D gene: NA
clone size: NA
CDR3 protein: CASSWKLGTEAFF
CDR3 DNA: TGTGCCAGCAGTTGGAAGTTGGGCACTGAAGCTTTCTTT

V gene: TRBV5-4
J gene: TRBJ2-5
CDR3 length: 12
D gene: NA
clone size: many
CDR3 protein: CASSTDQETQYF
CDR3 DNA: TGTGCCAGCAGCACGGATCAAGAGACCCAGTACTTC

V gene: TRBV18
J gene: TRBJ2-5
CDR3 length: 15
D gene: TRBD1
clone size: NA
CDR3 protein: CASSPRQGQGETQYF
CDR3 DNA: TGTGCCAGCTCACCGCGACAGGGGCAGGGAGAGACCCAGTACTTC

V gene: TRBV19
J gene: TRBJ1-2
CDR3 length: 15
D gene: NA
clone size: NA
CDR3 protein: CASSIAAPRDYGYTF
CDR3 DNA: TGTGCCAGTAGTATAGCAGCACCCAGGGACTATGGCTACACCTTC

V gene: TRBV28
J gene: TRBJ1-5
CDR3 length: 12
D gene: NA
clone size: many
CDR3 protein: CASSWGNQPQHF
CDR3 DNA: TGTGCCAGCAGTTGGGGCAATCAGCCCCAGCATTTT

V gene: TRBV5-6
J gene: TRBJ2-3
CDR3 length: 17
D gene: NA
clone size: NA
CDR3 protein: CASSLTGGLETPDTQYF
CDR3 DNA: TGTGCCAGCAGCCTAACCGGCGGACTGGAAACCCCAGATACGCAGTATTTT

V gene: TRBV20-1
J gene: TRBJ1-1
CDR3 length: 13
D gene: NA
clone size: few
CDR3 protein: CSAREWARTEAFF
CDR3 DNA: TGCAGTGCTAGAGAATGGGCGAGGACTGAAGCTTTCTTT

V gene: TRBV7-2
J gene: TRBJ1-5
CDR3 length: 15
D gene: NA
clone size: many
CDR3 protein: CASSPHGGRDQPQHF
CDR3 DNA: TGTGCCAGCAGCCCCCACGGGGGTCGAGATCAGCCCCAGCATTTT

V gene: TRBV7-2
J gene: TRBJ1-1
CDR3 length: 13
D gene: TRBD1
clone size: few
CDR3 protein: CASSSYGQGEAFF
CDR3 DNA: TGTGCCAGCAGCTCGTACGGACAGGGGGAAGCTTTCTTT

V gene: TRBV5-6
J gene: TRBJ2-3
CDR3 length: 14
D gene: NA
clone size: NA
CDR3 protein: CASSLAGSADTQYF
CDR3 DNA: TGTGCCAGCAGCTTGGCGGGGTCGGCAGATACGCAGTATTTT

V gene: TRBV30
J gene: TRBJ2-3
CDR3 length: 15
D gene: NA
clone size: few
CDR3 protein: CAWSGAGGFADTQYF
CDR3 DNA: TGTGCCTGGAGTGGCGCAGGGGGGTTCGCAGATACGCAGTATTTT

V gene: TRBV5-1
J gene: TRBJ2-3
CDR3 length: 16
D gene: NA
clone size: few
CDR3 protein: CASSLQSGFRSDTQYF
CDR3 DNA: TGCGCCAGCAGCTTGCAATCAGGGTTCAGGTCAGATACGCAGTATTTT

V gene: TRBV4-3
J gene: TRBJ2-2
CDR3 length: 15
D gene: TRBD1
clone size: NA
CDR3 protein: CASSRRQGYTGELFF
CDR3 DNA: TGCGCCAGCAGCCGTCGACAGGGCTACACCGGGGAGCTGTTTTTT

V gene: TRBV14
J gene: TRBJ1-2
CDR3 length: 13
D gene: NA
clone size: NA
CDR3 protein: CASSHGPTYGYTF
CDR3 DNA: TGTGCCAGCAGCCACGGACCGACCTATGGCTACACCTTC

V gene: TRBV5-1
J gene: TRBJ2-7
CDR3 length: 15
D gene: NA
clone size: many
CDR3 protein: CASSTTGLSSYEQYF
CDR3 DNA: TGCGCCAGCAGCACCACCGGACTAAGCTCCTACGAGCAGTACTTC

V gene: TRBV7-9
J gene: TRBJ2-1
CDR3 length: 11
D gene: TRBD2
clone size: few
CDR3 protein: CASSLSGGSFF
CDR3 DNA: TGTGCCAGCAGCCTAAGCGGGGGATCATTCTTC